The rows below give T cell receptor beta chains drawn from one sample of a study of cytotoxic CD8 clonotypes in ibrutinib-treated CLL. Repertoires were generated with immunoSEQ multiplex PCR, while TCRdb's copy carries only in-frame clones and drops some. This table has about 300,000 clones, approximately 79% appearing once. Here the sequenced sample was PBMCs, taken at disease progression, from a patient treated with ibrutinib. The receptors come from a human donor with chronic lymphocytic leukemia. Both conserved end residues are part of each CDR3. D genes are given only for firm matches. Clone size is stated in some rows and not others, as once, few, many or a class when expanded.

.	TRBD2	TRBV27	TRBJ2-3	TGTGCCAGCAGTGCTGGGACTAGCGGTAGCACAGATACGCAGTATTTT	CASSAGTSGSTDTQYF
.	TRBD2	TRBV11-2	TRBJ2-2	TGTGCCAGCAGCTCGGGACTAGCGGGACCCACCGGGGAGCTGTTTTTT	CASSSGLAGPTGELFF
.	TRBD2	TRBV6-6	TRBJ2-1	TGTGCCAGCAGTCACGTCCTAGCGGGAGATGACAATGAGCAGTTCTTC	CASSHVLAGDDNEQFF
few	TRBD1	TRBV7-6	TRBJ2-7	TGTGCCAGCAGCTCGACAGGGGCCACCTACGAGCAGTACTTC	CASSSTGATYEQYF
.	.	TRBV28	TRBJ2-2	TGTGCCAGCAGTGTACCGGGGACCGGGGAGCTGTTTTTT	CASSVPGTGELFF
.	.	TRBV5-4	TRBJ2-3	TGTGCCAGCAGCTTGGGGGCGGAGGGTGGGGATACGCAGTATTTT	CASSLGAEGGDTQYF
.	TRBD2	TRBV5-1	TRBJ2-2	TGCGCCAGCAGCTCTCCCTCCGGGACTAGCGGAAGGGGGCATAAGACGGCGCACTCCGGGGAGCTGTTTTTT	CASSSPSGTSGRGHKTAHSGELFF
.	.	TRBV5-1	TRBJ2-7	TGCGCCAGCAGCTTGGCTAAATCCGAGCAGTACTTC	CASSLAKSEQYF
.	TRBD1	TRBV6-1	TRBJ1-5	TGTGCCAGCAGTGGGACAGGGAACAATCAGCCCCAGCATTTT	CASSGTGNNQPQHF
.	.	TRBV23-1	TRBJ1-1	TGCGCCAGCAGCCCATCGTGTGGAGATTACGACACTGAAGCTTTCTTT	CASSPSCGDYDTEAFF
few	.	TRBV5-1	TRBJ2-7	TGCGCCAGCAGCTTGGAGACACAAGCCTACGAGCAGTACTTC	CASSLETQAYEQYF
.	.	TRBV28	TRBJ1-2	TGTGCCAGCAAGGTGGGCCTCAGGACGGGCTACACCTTC	CASKVGLRTGYTF
.	TRBD2	TRBV2	TRBJ2-3	TGTGCCAGCAGTGGAGGGTATTGGGCGGGGGGCCTGACAGATACGCAGTATTTT	CASSGGYWAGGLTDTQYF
.	TRBD2	TRBV15	TRBJ2-5	TGTGCCACCAGCAGGGGACTAGCGGACCAAGAGACCCAGTACTTC	CATSRGLADQETQYF
.	TRBD1	TRBV27	TRBJ2-7	TGTGCCAGCAGGGCAGGGGGCGGAGGACACGAGCAGTACTTC	CASRAGGGGHEQYF
once	TRBD2	TRBV7-6	TRBJ2-1	TGTGCCAGCAGTCTAGGTAGCGGGATCGCGACACGGGATGAGCAGTTCTTC	CASSLGSGIATRDEQFF
.	.	TRBV15	TRBJ1-1	TGTGCCGTCGCAGGGTTTGGCACTGAAGCTTTCTTT	CAVAGFGTEAFF
.	.	TRBV7-9	TRBJ2-7	TGTGCCAGCAGCTCACCCATTGGGCTAGCGAGACTTTTCTTC	CASSSPIGLARLFF
few	.	TRBV25-1	TRBJ2-2	TGCGCAGCGCAGGGAAACACCGGGGAGCTGTTTTTT	CAAQGNTGELFF
.	TRBD1	TRBV29-1	TRBJ2-3	TGCAGCGTGGACAGGGGAGGCACAGATACGCAGTATTTT	CSVDRGGTDTQYF
.	.	TRBV2	TRBJ1-2	TGTGCCAGCAGTGAAACGACAGCTTCTAACTATGGCTACACCTTC	CASSETTASNYGYTF
once	TRBD2	TRBV25-1	TRBJ2-5	TGTGCCAGCAGTGAATTGGGTAGCGGGAGGGGCGAGACCCAGTACTTC	CASSELGSGRGETQYF
once	.	TRBV10-3	TRBJ2-7	TGTGCCATCAGTGCCGACTACGAGCAGTACTTC	CAISADYEQYF
.	.	TRBV7-6	TRBJ1-1	TGTGCCAGCAGCTTAGGGGCGGGGACTGAAGCTTTCTTT	CASSLGAGTEAFF
.	TRBD1	TRBV5-1	TRBJ1-1	TGCGCCAGCAGCGGAACAGGGGGCCCCATGAACACTGAAGCTTTCTTT	CASSGTGGPMNTEAFF
.	.	TRBV27	TRBJ1-5	TGTGCCAGCAGCCCCAGCAGGGCAACTCAGCCCCAGCATTTT	CASSPSRATQPQHF
.	.	TRBV19	TRBJ1-3	TGTGCCAGTAGTATAAGAGGTAACCTCAGACTCTCTGGAAACACCATATATTTT	CASSIRGNLRLSGNTIYF